Sequencing of this T cell receptor beta chain was carried out in a study of T-cell reconstitution after alpha-beta-depleted transplantation in children (TCRdb year 2016). Study-wide context: Using TCR repertoire profiling, the study quantitatively followed how T-cell immune reconstitution unfolded in children after TCRalphabeta/CD19-depleted allogeneic hematopoietic cell transplantation.

Cut back by 2 bases and 11 bases, the V and J ends lie 13 bases apart. The germline V gene encodes CDR1 MNHEY and CDR2 SVGEGT. Spanning cysteine to phenylalanine, the CDR3 consists of 13 amino acids. Solely the CDR3 DNA is kept, with 39 bases framed from the first base. Libraries were built with PCR. This sample was sequenced with an Illumina HiSeq 2500. To normalize quantification of the TCRbeta repertoire, the TCR libraries were built with molecular barcoding that relied on unique molecular identifiers. TCRdb took the public reads, trimmed them with fastp at Q25, ran MiXCR for clone calling and kept in-frame beta chains. Each entry merges the rows of one CDR3 protein and shows their most common DNA and genes. Recorded for this sample are 350,000 to 400,000 distinct CDR3 sequences; roughly 21% of them occurred a single time. Of the sample, less than 4.5% falls within the top ten clones. This clonotype has a count of ten or more. This clone's antigen is unknown. No base-level quality is on record; no much larger clone is a single base apart.

The sample consisted of PBMCs from the stem cell graft donor, taken from the stem cell graft. The TCR was taken from a human donor who donated a stem cell graft to a child with acute myeloid leukemia. The chain employs TRBV6-2 or TRBV6-3 and TRBJ2-1; the D gene is possibly TRBD1, with 5 bases matching. This receptor has the CDR3 CASSYGASRKQFF. The nucleotide sequence reads TGTGCCAGCAGTTACGGGGCCAGCCGAAAGCAGTTCTTC.